These 7 T cell receptor beta chains share one sample of origin, sequenced in a study of T-cell reconstitution after alpha-beta-depleted transplantation in children. A TCRbeta library incorporating unique molecular identifiers was prepared. One entry per CDR3 protein, called by TCRdb with MiXCR from the PCR reads. The repertoire holds some 600,000 distinct CDR3 sequences, 10% to 15% seen once, with roughly 2.3% in the top ten. The input for sequencing was PBMCs, mostly from graft donor cells, taken 360 days after TCRalphabeta/CD19-depleted stem cell transplant. These receptors came from a male patient aged 10-17 years who had a stem cell transplant for acute myeloid leukemia, so the T cells may come from the graft donor.

This clonotype occurred once. V is TRBV15 and J is TRBJ1-5; TRBD1 agrees at 7 bases. The germline gives CDR1 LNHNV, CDR2 YYDKDF (reference sequence). Trimming took 3 bases from V and 0 from J; bases not matched to a gene: 5. The CDR3 is made up of 16 amino acids. This CDR3 reads CATSSRGGGSNQPQHF. In DNA form, the CDR3 reads TGTGCCACCAGCAGCAGAGGGGGCGGTAGCAATCAGCCCCAGCATTTT.

This clonotype appeared a few times. In DNA, the CDR3 is TGTGCCAGCAGTTACTCGGGGGGAGACCTTTATGGCTACACCTTC. This codes for CASSYSGGDLYGYTF. The chain recombines TRBV6-2 or TRBV6-3 with TRBJ1-2, with D possibly being TRBD1 (5 bases). Germline CDR1 and CDR2: MNHEY and SVGEGT. The germline V and J ends were trimmed by 0 bases and 5 bases, with 13 bases remaining between them. The CDR3 has 15 amino acids.

This clonotype was seen at least ten times. This rearrangement joins TRBV4-3 to TRBJ2-3, with D hard to call. Trimming stripped 1 base from V and 5 bases from J, with 19 bases between. Germline V gene lookup returns CDR1 LGHNA and CDR2 YSLEER. The CDR3 length is 17 residues. The CDR3, as DNA: TGCGCCAGCAGCCAAGCTGTGACTTTGGCTTCGCGAGATACGCAGTATTTT. The encoded protein is CASSQAVTLASRDTQYF.

The genes are TRBV9 and TRBJ2-7; 9 bases line up with TRBD2. The J segment lost 0 bases and the V segment lost 0 bases, leaving 1 base of the junction unmatched. Germline values: CDR1 SGDLS, CDR2 YYNGEE. The CDR3 length is 15 residues. Here the CDR3 reads CASSVAGLASYEQYF. CDR3 nucleotide sequence: TGTGCCAGCAGCGTAGCGGGACTAGCCTCCTACGAGCAGTACTTC.

This clonotype turned up a few times. The chain uses TRBV18 and TRBJ1-5; D gene uncertain. CDR3 size: 12 residues. The germline CDR1 and CDR2 sequences are KGHSH and LQKENI. Trimming left V 3 bases short and J 4 bases short, with 4 bases between. The CDR3 loop reads CASSPFNQPQHF. CDR3 nucleotides: TGTGCCAGCTCACCCTTTAATCAGCCCCAGCATTTT.

This clonotype was recorded a few times. The CDR3, as DNA: TGTGCCAGCAGCTTTAATGGACTAGCGGGAGAGGAGACCCAGTACTTC. Protein sequence: CASSFNGLAGEETQYF. This sequence joins TRBV7-9 and TRBJ2-5; 13 bases fit TRBD2. Trimming took 3 bases from V and 5 from J; bases not matched to a gene: 6. CDR1 is SEHNR and CDR2 is FQNEAQ in the germline V gene (reference sequence). CDR3 size: 16 residues.

The rearrangement joins TRBV6-2 or TRBV6-3 to TRBJ2-3, with 14 bases matching TRBD2. This CDR3 is 17 amino acids long. V was pared by 5 bases and J by 4 bases, with 8 bases of the junction left unmatched. Germline lookup yields CDR1 MNHEY and CDR2 SVGEGT. The DNA for the CDR3 is TGTGCCAGCAGTAAACCGGGACTAGCGGGAGTTGCAGATACGCAGTATTTT. It translates to CASSKPGLAGVADTQYF.